One and the same sample provided the 8 T cell receptor beta chains below, sequenced in a study of OX40 agonist ivuxolimab in advanced cancers. Preparation of the library involved the immunoSEQ multiplex PCR assay. TCRdb re-hosts the immuneACCESS table, in-frame sequences only. Its copies lack some clones; in the studies checked, an unresolved V gene accounts for under half of them, and the cause for the rest is not known. The sample includes tens of thousands of clones, with around 80% observed a single time. The ten largest clones add up to over 1.5% of the sample. The sequencing used CD4+ or CD8+ T cells sorted from blood, collected in a trial of the OX40 agonist ivuxolimab. The receptors stem from an adult with an advanced solid tumor such as melanoma, head and neck, liver or kidney cancer.

The chain employs TRBV2 and TRBJ2-7, with D maybe TRBD2 (6 bases). CDR1 is SNHLY and CDR2 is FYNNEI in the germline V gene. The V end was cut by 6 bases, the J end by 2 bases, with 14 bases between. The CDR3 loop spans 14 amino acids. CDR3 region: CASRRDSGTYEQYF. The CDR3 DNA reads as TGTGCCAGCAGAAGGGACTCTGGAACCTACGAGCAGTACTTC.

This clone was recorded once. The chain has TRBV9 and TRBJ2-7; the match to TRBD1 covers 9 bases. Germline CDR1 and CDR2: SGDLS and YYNGEE. V gave up 3 bases and J gave up 3 bases; unmatched junction bases: 1. This CDR3 is 13 amino acids long. In nucleotides, the CDR3 is TGTGCCAGCAGCGAGGGACAGGGCTACGAGCAGTACTTC. It encodes CASSEGQGYEQYF.

This clone has just one count. The chain recombines TRBV6-5 with TRBJ1-1; D not resolved. V was pared by 4 bases and J by 9 bases, with 9 bases between. This CDR3 is built from 11 residues. Looked up from germline, CDR1 is MNHEY and CDR2 is SVGAGI. Here the CDR3 reads CASSSPFQAFF. CDR3 in DNA: TGTGCCAGCAGTTCCCCGTTTCAAGCTTTCTTT.

The chain carries TRBV28 and TRBJ2-1; 8 nucleotides line up with TRBD2. This CDR3 has 15 amino acids. V was clipped by 8 bases and J by 3 bases; unmatched bases: 9. Germline CDR1 reads MDHEN; CDR2 reads SYDVKM. CDR3 amino acids: CASLNGGGHYNEQFF. CDR3 coding DNA: TGTGCCAGCCTTAACGGGGGGGGGCACTACAATGAGCAGTTCTTC.

V is TRBV9 and J is TRBJ2-7; D gene ambiguous. This CDR3 has 14 residues. From germline, CDR1 is SGDLS and CDR2 YYNGEE. With 0 bases removed from V and 0 bases from J, the gap between germline ends came to 7 bases. DNA for the CDR3: TGTGCCAGCAGCGTAGCATGGGACTCCTACGAGCAGTACTTC. This codes for CASSVAWDSYEQYF.

The rearrangement joins TRBV10-3 to TRBJ1-3; perhaps TRBD1 as D (6 bases). The CDR3 totals 15 residues. The germline V gene encodes CDR1 ENHRY and CDR2 SYGVKD. Trimming took off 6 bases at V and 0 bases at J, with 12 bases between the two ends. CDR3 nucleotide sequence: TGTGCCATCAGGGATGACAGGAACTCTGGAAACACCATATATTTT. Its translation is CAIRDDRNSGNTIYF.

This chain uses TRBV6-5 with TRBJ2-1, with D perhaps assigned TRBD1 or TRBD2 (5 bases each). The ends were cut back, 0 bases at V and 8 bases at J, with 11 bases in the middle. Per germline, CDR1 MNHEY and CDR2 SVGAGI. The CDR3 contains 14 residues. CDR3 amino acids: CASSYSRDGHEQFF. CDR3 sequence (DNA): TGTGCCAGCAGTTACTCCCGGGACGGCCATGAGCAGTTCTTC.

This clone was observed a handful of times. This chain joins TRBV5-8 and TRBJ2-1; TRBD2 aligns across 11 bases. This CDR3 contains 16 residues. The V and J ends lost 5 bases and 1 base, in that order; junction bases with no gene match: 5. Per the germline V gene, CDR1 is SGHTS and CDR2 is YDEGEE. CDR3 amino acids: CASRLAGGLSYNEQFF. DNA for the CDR3: TGTGCCAGCAGGTTAGCGGGAGGGTTGTCCTACAATGAGCAGTTCTTC.